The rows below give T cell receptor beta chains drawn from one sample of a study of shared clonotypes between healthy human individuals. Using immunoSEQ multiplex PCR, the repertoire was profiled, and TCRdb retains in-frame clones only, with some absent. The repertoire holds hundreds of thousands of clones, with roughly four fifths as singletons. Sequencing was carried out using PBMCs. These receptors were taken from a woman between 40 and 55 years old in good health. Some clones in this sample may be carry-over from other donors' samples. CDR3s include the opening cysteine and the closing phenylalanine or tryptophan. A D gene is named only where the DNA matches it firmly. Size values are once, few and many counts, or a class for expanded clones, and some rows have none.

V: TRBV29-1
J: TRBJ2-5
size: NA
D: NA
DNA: TGCAGCGTTGAATTGGGAGAGACCCAGTACTTC
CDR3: CSVELGETQYF

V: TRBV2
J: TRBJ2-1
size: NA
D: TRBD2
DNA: TGTGCCAGCGCAAAGCGGGAGGGCAATGAGCAGTTCTTC
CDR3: CASAKREGNEQFF

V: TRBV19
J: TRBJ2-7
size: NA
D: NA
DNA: TGTGCCAGTAGTTCCGGGACATTCTCCTACGAGCAGTACTTC
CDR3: CASSSGTFSYEQYF

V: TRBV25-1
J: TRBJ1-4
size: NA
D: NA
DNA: TGTGCCAGCAGTGACCCCGGAGATAATGAAAAACTGTTTTTT
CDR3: CASSDPGDNEKLFF

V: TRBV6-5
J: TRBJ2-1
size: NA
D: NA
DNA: TGTGCCAGCAGCCGGGATAGCCCCAATGAGCAGTTCTTC
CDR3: CASSRDSPNEQFF

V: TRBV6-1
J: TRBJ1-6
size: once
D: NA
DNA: TGTGCCAGCACCGGACCTAATTCACCCCTCCACTTT
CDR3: CASTGPNSPLHF

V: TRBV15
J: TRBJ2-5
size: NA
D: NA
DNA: TGTGCCACCAGCAGAGGTGGGGGTCAAGAGACCCAGTACTTC
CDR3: CATSRGGGQETQYF

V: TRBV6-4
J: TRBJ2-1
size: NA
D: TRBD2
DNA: TGTGCCAGCAGTGAGGGACTAGAAAACAATGAGCAGTTCTTC
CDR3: CASSEGLENNEQFF

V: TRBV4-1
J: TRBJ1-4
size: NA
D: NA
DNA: TGCGCCAGCAGCCAAGTTACAACTAATGAAAAACTGTTTTTT
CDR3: CASSQVTTNEKLFF

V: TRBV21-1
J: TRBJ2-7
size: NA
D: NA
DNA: TGTGCCAGCAGCTCTTGGACTAGCCCGTCCTACGAGCAGTACTTC
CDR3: CASSSWTSPSYEQYF

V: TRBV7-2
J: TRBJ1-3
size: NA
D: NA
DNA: TGTGCCAGCAGCTCGGACGCGGCTGGAAACACCATATATTTT
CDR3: CASSSDAAGNTIYF

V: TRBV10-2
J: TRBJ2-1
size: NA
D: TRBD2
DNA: TGCGCCAGCAGGGGCCAGACTAGCGTGAGGCCCTACAATGAGCAGTTCTTC
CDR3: CASRGQTSVRPYNEQFF

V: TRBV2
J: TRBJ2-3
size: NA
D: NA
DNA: TGTGCCAGCAGCCGGGACTACAGGGCCTCCACAGATACGCAGTATTTT
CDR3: CASSRDYRASTDTQYF

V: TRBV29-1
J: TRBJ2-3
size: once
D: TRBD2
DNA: TGCAGCGTTGAAGGACTAGCTTCGGATACGCAGTATTTT
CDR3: CSVEGLASDTQYF

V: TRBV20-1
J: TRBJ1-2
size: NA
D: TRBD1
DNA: TGCAGTACACAGGGGGCGCGGGGCTACACCTTC
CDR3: CSTQGARGYTF

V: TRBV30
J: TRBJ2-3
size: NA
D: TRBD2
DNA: TGTGCCTGGAGTGTGGGGAGAACTAGCGGGAGCCGAGATACGCAGTATTTT
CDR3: CAWSVGRTSGSRDTQYF

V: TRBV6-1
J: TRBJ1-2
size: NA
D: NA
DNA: TGTGCCAGCAGTGAAGCGGCAGGACAGCTTTTCAAATATGGCTACACCTTC
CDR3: CASSEAAGQLFKYGYTF

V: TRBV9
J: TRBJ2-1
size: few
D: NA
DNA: TGTGCCAGCAGCGGGTTAGAGGTAAATGAGCAGTTCTTC
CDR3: CASSGLEVNEQFF

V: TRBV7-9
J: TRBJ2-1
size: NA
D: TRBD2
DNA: TGTGCCAGCAGCTTACATTTAGCGGGAGAGGGGTCGGATGAGCAGTTCTTC
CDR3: CASSLHLAGEGSDEQFF

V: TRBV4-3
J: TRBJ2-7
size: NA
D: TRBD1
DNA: TGCGCCAGCAGCCAAGAAGTGAGACAGGGAGAAGAGCAGTACTTC
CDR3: CASSQEVRQGEEQYF

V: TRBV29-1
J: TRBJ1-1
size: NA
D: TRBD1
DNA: TGCAGCGTTGAAGGTGAGGGGGCGTTCACTGAAGCTTTCTTT
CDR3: CSVEGEGAFTEAFF

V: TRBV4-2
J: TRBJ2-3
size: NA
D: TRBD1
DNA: TGTGCCAGCAGCCAGGGACAGGGCGATACGCAGTATTTT
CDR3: CASSQGQGDTQYF

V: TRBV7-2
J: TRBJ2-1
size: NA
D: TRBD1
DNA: TGTGCCAGCAGCTTCGCCGGGACAGGGGGCTTGGGTGAGCAGTTCTTC
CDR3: CASSFAGTGGLGEQFF

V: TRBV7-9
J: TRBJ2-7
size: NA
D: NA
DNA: TGTGCCAGCAGCTTAGCGGGAGTGTCTGGCGAGCAGTACTTC
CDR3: CASSLAGVSGEQYF

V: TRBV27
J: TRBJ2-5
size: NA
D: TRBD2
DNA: TGTGCCATCAATGCGCGGGAGTGCGGGGAGACCCAGTACTTC
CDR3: CAINARECGETQYF

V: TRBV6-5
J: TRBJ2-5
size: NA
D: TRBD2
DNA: TGTGCCAGCAGTTACCAGGGACTAGCGGGCCAAGAGACCCAGTACTTC
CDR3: CASSYQGLAGQETQYF

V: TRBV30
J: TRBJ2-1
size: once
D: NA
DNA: TGTGCCTGGAGTGTAACAAGAAATGAGCAGTTCTTC
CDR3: CAWSVTRNEQFF

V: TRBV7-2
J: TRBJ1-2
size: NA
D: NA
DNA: TGTGCCAGCAGCAAGGCCGCTCAGGGCCCCCTTAACTATGGCTACACCTTC
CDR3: CASSKAAQGPLNYGYTF

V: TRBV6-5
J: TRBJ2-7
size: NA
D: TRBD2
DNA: TGTGCCAGCAGTCGACTAGCGGGAGGCTACGAGCAGTACTTC
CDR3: CASSRLAGGYEQYF

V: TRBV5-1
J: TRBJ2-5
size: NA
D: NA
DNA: TGCGCCAGCAGCTTTGGTCCGGAGGAGACCCAGTACTTC
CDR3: CASSFGPEETQYF

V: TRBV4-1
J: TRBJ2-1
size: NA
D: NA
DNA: TGCGCCAGCAGCCGCTGGGCTCGTTCCAACAATGAGCAGTTCTTC
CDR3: CASSRWARSNNEQFF

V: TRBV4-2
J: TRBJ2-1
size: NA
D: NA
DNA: TGTGCCAGCAGCCCCGAGGAACAGGGAATCTTCTACAATGAGCAGTTCTTC
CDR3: CASSPEEQGIFYNEQFF

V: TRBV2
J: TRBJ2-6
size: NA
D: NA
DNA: TGTGCCAGCATCACAGGGTCTGGGGCCAACGTCCTGACTTTC
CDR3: CASITGSGANVLTF

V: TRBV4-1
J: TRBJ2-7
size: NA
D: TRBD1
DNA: TGCGCCAGCAGCTCCGGACAGGGCCCCCTTGGCGAGCAGTACTTC
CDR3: CASSSGQGPLGEQYF

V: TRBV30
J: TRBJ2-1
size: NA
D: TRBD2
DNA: TGTGCCTCGAAAAACAGAGCGGGGGTGAATGAGCAGTTCTTC
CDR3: CASKNRAGVNEQFF

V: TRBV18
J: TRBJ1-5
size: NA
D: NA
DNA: TGTGCCAGCTCACCTACAGATAGCAATCAGCCCCAGCATTTT
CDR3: CASSPTDSNQPQHF

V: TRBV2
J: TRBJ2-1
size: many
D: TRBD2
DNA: TGTGCCAGCAGACTTACTAGCGGCCGAGGGAATGAGCAGTTCTTC
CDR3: CASRLTSGRGNEQFF

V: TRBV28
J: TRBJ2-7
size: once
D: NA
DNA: TGTGCCAGCGTGGGGGGGCTCTACGAGCAGTACTTC
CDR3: CASVGGLYEQYF

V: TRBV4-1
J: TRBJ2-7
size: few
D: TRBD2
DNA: TGCGCCAGCAGCTCCCGACTAGCGGGCGAAGGGGTTAGGAACGAGCAGTACTTC
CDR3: CASSSRLAGEGVRNEQYF

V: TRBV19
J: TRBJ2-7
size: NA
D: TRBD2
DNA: TGTGCCAGTAGCCCGGGACTAGCGGGACTGTACGAGCAGTACTTC
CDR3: CASSPGLAGLYEQYF

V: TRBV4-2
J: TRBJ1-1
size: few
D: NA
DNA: TGTGCCAGCAGCCAAGAGGGCGCGGGGCCGAACACTGAAGCTTTCTTT
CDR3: CASSQEGAGPNTEAFF

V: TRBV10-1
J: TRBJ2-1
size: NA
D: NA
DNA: TGCGCCAGCAGTGGGGCAGGAGGGCCGGATGAGCAGTTCTTC
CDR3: CASSGAGGPDEQFF

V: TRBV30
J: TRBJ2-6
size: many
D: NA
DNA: TGTGCCTGGAGTGCCGACGCCGGGGCCAACGTCCTGACTTTC
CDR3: CAWSADAGANVLTF

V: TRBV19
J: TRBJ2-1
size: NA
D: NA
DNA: TGTGCCAGTAGTATTTTAGGCCTAAGGAAAAACCCCTACAATGAGCAGTTCTTC
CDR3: CASSILGLRKNPYNEQFF

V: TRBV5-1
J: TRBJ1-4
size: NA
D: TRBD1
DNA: TGCGCCAGCACCCGGGGACAGGACCTCTGGCTAAGTGAAAAACTGTTTTTT
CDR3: CASTRGQDLWLSEKLFF

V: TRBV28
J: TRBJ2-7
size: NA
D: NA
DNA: TGTGCCAGCAGTTTAAGCCAGGCGCTATACGAGCAGTACTTC
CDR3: CASSLSQALYEQYF

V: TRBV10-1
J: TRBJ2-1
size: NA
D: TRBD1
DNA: TGCGCCAGCAGTGTCACACAGGGGGCCAACAATGAGCAGTTCTTC
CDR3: CASSVTQGANNEQFF

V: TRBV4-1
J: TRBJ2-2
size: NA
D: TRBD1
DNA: TGCGCCAGCAGCCCCAGGGGGACAGCCCCGAACACCGGGGAGCTGTTTTTT
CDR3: CASSPRGTAPNTGELFF

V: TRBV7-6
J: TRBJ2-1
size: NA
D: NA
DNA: TGTGCCAGCAGCTTAGTACACTCCTACAATGAGCAGTTCTTC
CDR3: CASSLVHSYNEQFF

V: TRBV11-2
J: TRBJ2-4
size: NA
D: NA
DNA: TGTGCCAGCAGCTTAGGGGACGGGACCCCGAATGGAAACATTCAGTACTTC
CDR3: CASSLGDGTPNGNIQYF

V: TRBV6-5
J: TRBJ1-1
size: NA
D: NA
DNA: TGTGCCAGCAGTTACGGTGGACCTATTGAAGCTTTCTTT
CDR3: CASSYGGPIEAFF

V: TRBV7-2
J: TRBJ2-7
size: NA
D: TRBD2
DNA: TGTGCCAGCAGCCCAAGTCCCGGGACTAGCGGGAGGGGGTACTTC
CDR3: CASSPSPGTSGRGYF

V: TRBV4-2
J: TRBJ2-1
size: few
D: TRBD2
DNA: TGTGCCAGCAGCCAGGCTAGCGGGGAGTACAATGAGCAGTTCTTC
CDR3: CASSQASGEYNEQFF

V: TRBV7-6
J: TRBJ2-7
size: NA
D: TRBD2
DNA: TGTGCCAGCAGCCTAGGGTCTAGCGGGTTGTACGAGCAGTACTTC
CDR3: CASSLGSSGLYEQYF

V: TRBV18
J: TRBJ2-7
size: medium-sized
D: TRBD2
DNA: TGTGCCAGCTCACCTATAGCGGGAGCCTACGAGCAGTACTTC
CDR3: CASSPIAGAYEQYF

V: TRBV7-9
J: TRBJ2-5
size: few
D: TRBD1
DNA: TGTGCCAGCAGCTTGGGGGTACAGGGGGCTGGAAAGGAGACCCAGTACTTC
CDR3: CASSLGVQGAGKETQYF